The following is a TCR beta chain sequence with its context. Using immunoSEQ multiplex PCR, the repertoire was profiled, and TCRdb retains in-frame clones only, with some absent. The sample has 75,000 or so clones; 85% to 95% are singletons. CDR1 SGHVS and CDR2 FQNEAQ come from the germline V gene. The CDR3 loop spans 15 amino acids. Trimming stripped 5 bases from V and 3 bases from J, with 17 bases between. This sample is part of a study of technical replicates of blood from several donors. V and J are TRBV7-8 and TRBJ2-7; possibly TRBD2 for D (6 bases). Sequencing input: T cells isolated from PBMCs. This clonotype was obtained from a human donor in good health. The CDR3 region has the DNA TGTGCCAGCAGCGTGTCTGCGGGACCCATCTACGAGCAGTACTTC. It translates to CASSVSAGPIYEQYF.